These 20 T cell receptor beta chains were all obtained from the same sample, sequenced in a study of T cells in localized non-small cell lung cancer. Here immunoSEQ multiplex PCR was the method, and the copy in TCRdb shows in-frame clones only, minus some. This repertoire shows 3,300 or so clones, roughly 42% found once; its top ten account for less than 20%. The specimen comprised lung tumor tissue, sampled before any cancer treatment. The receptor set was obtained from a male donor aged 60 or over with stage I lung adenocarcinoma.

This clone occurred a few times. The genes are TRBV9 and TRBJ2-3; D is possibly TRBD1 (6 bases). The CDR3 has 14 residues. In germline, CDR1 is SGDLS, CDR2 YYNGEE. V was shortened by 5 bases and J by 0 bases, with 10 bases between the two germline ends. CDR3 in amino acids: CASSDRLSTDTQYF. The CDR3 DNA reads TGTGCCAGCAGTGACAGGCTTAGCACAGATACGCAGTATTTT. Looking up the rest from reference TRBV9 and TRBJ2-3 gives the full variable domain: DSGVTQTPKHLITATGQRVTLRCSPRSGDLSVYWYQQSLDQGLQFLIQYYNGEERAKGNILERFSAQQFPDLHSELNLSSLELGDSALYFCASSDRLSTDTQYFGPGTRLTVL.

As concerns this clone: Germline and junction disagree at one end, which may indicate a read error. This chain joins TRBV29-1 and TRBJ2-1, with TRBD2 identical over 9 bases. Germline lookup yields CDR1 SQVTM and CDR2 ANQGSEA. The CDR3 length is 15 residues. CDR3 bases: TGCAGCGCTGAAAAGCCGGGACTAGCTCTCCATGAGCAGTTCTTC. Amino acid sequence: CSAEKPGLALHEQFF.

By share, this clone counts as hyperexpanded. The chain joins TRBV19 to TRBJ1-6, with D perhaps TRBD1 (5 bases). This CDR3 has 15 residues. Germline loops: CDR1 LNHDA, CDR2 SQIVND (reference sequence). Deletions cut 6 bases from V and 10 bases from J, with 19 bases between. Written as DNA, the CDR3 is TGTGCCAGTAGCAACCCCGTCCAGGGCTCCTCACCCCTCCACTTT. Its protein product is CASSNPVQGSSPLHF.

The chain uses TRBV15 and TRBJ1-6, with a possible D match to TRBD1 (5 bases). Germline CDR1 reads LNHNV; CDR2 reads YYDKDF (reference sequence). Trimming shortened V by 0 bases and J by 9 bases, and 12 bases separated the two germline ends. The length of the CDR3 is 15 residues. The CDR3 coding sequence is TGTGCCACCAGCAGAGACAGGGAGATGGGTTCACCCCTCCACTTT. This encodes CATSRDREMGSPLHF. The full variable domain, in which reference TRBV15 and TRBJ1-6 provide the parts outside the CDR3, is DAMVIQNPRYQVTQFGKPVTLSCSQTLNHNVMYWYQQKSSQAPKLLFHYYDKDFNNEADTPDNFQSRRPNTSFCFLDIRSPGLGDTAMYLCATSRDREMGSPLHFGNGTRLTVT.

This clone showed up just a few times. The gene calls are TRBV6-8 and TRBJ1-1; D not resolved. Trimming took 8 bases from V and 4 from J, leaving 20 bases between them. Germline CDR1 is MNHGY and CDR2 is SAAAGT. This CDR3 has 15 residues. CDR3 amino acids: CASCKFSAGFTEAFF. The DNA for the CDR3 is TGTGCCAGCTGCAAGTTTAGCGCGGGGTTCACTGAAGCTTTCTTT.

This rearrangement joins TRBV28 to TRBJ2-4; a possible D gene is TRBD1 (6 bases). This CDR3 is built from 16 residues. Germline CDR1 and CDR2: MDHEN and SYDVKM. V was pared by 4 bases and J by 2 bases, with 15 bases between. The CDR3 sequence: CASSSGQKGTKNIQYF. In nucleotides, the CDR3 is TGTGCCAGCAGTTCCGGACAGAAAGGAACCAAAAACATTCAGTACTTC. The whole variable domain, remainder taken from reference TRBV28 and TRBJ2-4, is DVKVTQSSRYLVKRTGEKVFLECVQDMDHENMFWYRQDPGLGLRLIYFSYDVKMKEKGDIPEGYSVSREKKERFSLILESASTNQTSMYLCASSSGQKGTKNIQYFGAGTRLSVL.

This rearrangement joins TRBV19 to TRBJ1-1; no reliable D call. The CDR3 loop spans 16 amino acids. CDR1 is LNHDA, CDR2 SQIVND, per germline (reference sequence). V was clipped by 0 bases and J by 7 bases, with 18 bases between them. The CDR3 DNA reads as TGTGCCAGTAGTATAGATCTGCCAGCACGGGCCGGTGAAGCTTTCTTT. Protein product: CASSIDLPARAGEAFF.

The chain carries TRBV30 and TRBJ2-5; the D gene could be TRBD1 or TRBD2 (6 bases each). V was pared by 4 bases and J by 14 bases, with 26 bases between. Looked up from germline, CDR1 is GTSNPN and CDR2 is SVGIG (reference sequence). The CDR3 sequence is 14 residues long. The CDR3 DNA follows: TGTGCCTGGACGTGGAGACAAGGGGGGCCGATCGCCTACTTC. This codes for CAWTWRQGGPIAYF.

In DNA form, the CDR3 reads TGTGCCAGCATCCCGACAGCAGACCCCGACGAGCAGTACTTC. Amino acids: CASIPTADPDEQYF. The chain is built from TRBV28 and TRBJ2-7, with D tentatively TRBD1 (5 bases). The CDR3 runs 14 residues. V was shortened by 7 bases and J by 5 bases, with 18 bases between the two germline ends. CDR1 and CDR2 from the germline V gene are MDHEN and SYDVKM.

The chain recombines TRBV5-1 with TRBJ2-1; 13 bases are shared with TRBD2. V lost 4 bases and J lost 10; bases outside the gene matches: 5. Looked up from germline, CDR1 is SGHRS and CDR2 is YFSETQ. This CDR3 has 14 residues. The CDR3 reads CASSTSGGAEEQFF. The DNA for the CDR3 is TGCGCCAGCAGCACTAGCGGGGGGGCTGAAGAGCAGTTCTTC.

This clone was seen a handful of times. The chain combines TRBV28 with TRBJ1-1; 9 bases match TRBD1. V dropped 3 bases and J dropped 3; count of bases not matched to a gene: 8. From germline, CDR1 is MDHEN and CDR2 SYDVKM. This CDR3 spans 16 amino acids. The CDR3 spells CASSFLSTGGYTEAFF. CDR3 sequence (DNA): TGTGCCAGCAGTTTCCTTTCGACAGGGGGTTACACTGAAGCTTTCTTT. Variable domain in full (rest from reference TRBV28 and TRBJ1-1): DVKVTQSSRYLVKRTGEKVFLECVQDMDHENMFWYRQDPGLGLRLIYFSYDVKMKEKGDIPEGYSVSREKKERFSLILESASTNQTSMYLCASSFLSTGGYTEAFFGQGTRLTVV.

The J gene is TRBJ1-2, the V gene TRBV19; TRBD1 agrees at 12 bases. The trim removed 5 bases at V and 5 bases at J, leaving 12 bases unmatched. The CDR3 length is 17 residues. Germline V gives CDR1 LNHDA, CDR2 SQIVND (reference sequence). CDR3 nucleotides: TGTGCCAGTAGTTTCACCGGGACAGGGGGCGCGGTATATGGCTACACCTTC. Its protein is CASSFTGTGGAVYGYTF.

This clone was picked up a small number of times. CDR3 sequence reads: CASSSGLATDTQYF. CDR3 DNA: TGTGCCAGCAGTTCGGGACTAGCGACCGATACGCAGTATTTT. This rearrangement joins TRBV6-8 to TRBJ2-3; 10 bases are shared with TRBD2. V lost 4 bases and J lost 6; bases outside the gene matches: 4. CDR1 and CDR2 from the germline V gene are MNHGY and SAAAGT. CDR3 length equals 14 residues.

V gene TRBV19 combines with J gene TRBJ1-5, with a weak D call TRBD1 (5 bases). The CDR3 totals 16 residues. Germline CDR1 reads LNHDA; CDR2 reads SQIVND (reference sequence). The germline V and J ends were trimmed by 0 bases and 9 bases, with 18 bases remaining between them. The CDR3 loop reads CASSIERGIESMPQHF. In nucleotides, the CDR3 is TGTGCCAGTAGTATAGAAAGGGGCATCGAATCAATGCCCCAGCATTTT.

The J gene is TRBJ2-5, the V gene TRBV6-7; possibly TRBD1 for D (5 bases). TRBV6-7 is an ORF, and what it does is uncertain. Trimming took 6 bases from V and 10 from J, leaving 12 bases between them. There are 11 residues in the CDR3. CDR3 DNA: TGTGCCAGCAGCCAGGGTTCGAACCAGTACTTC. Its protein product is CASSQGSNQYF.

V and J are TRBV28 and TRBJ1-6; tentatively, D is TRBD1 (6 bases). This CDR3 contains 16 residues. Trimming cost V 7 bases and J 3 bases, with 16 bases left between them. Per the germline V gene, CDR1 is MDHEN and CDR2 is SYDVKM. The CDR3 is CASNTGISDYNSPLHF. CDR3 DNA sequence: TGTGCCAGCAACACAGGGATTTCCGACTATAATTCACCCCTCCACTTT.

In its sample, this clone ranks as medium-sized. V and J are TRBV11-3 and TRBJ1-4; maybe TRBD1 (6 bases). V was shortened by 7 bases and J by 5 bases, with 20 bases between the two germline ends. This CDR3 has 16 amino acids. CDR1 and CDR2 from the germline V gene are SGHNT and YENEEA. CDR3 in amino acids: CASTPGGARSNEKLFF. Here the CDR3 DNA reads TGTGCCAGCACCCCCGGGGGGGCTAGGTCAAATGAAAAACTGTTTTTT.

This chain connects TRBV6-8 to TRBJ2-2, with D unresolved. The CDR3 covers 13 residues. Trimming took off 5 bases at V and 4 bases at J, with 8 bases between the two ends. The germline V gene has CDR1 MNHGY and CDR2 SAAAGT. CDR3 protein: CASSAPSTGELFF. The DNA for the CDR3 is TGTGCCAGCAGTGCCCCGAGCACCGGGGAGCTGTTTTTT.

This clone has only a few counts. CDR3 residues: CASSYNTDTQYF. DNA of the CDR3: TGTGCCAGCAGTTACAATACAGATACGCAGTATTTT. The V and J genes are TRBV6-7 and TRBJ2-3, with D unresolved. TRBV6-7 is placed among ORFs of uncertain function. With 2 bases removed from V and 3 bases from J, the gap between germline ends came to 3 bases. The CDR3 has 12 amino acids.

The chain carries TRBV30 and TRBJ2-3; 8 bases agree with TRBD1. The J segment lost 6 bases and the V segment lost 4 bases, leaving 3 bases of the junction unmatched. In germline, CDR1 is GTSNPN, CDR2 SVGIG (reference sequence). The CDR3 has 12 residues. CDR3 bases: TGTGCCTGGATCGACAGGGGTGATACGCAGTATTTT. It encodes CAWIDRGDTQYF.